This T cell receptor (beta chain) comes out of a study of blood T cell repertoires in COVID-19. About the study: Samples representing acute and convalescent COVID-19 were sourced from the United States, Italy and Spain. PBMCs, B-cell-depleted T cells, or T cells provided the cDNA or gDNA that made up the material.

Repertoires were generated with immunoSEQ multiplex PCR, while TCRdb's copy carries only in-frame clones and drops some. The data contain 70,000 to 95,000 clones, roughly 92% of them singletons. The receptor comes from a man aged 45-60 years with COVID-19, enrolled during active disease. Material for sequencing was peripheral blood.

The CDR3 DNA reads TGCGCCAGCAGCCAAGATTATTGGGGACAGGGCAATCAGCCCCAGCATTTT. This translates into CASSQDYWGQGNQPQHF. The rearrangement joins TRBV4-3 to TRBJ1-5; 8 bases align to TRBD1. Looked up from germline, CDR1 is LGHNA and CDR2 is YSLEER. There are 17 residues in the CDR3. Trimming removed 0 bases from V and 2 bases from J; junction bases left unmatched: 6.